The entry below gives a single T cell receptor beta chain sequence along with its context. Its antigen remains unidentified. This sample was taken from a study of CD8+ T cells in alopecia areata. Study overall: Twice daily, treated patients received 5 to 10 mg of oral tofacitinib. Findings and limits, study-wide: Tissue-resident alphabeta T cells belonging to normal skin likewise get sequenced within scalp specimens. Clonality in lesional scalp, especially alopecia totalis/universalis, exceeded that of normal scalp.

The study team obtained lesional scalp punch biopsies and peripheral blood from alopecia areata patients. RNA extraction was followed by reverse transcription into cDNA, which acted as the sequencing template. TCRdb keeps only in-frame clones here, not all; method: immunoSEQ multiplex PCR. The sample consists of some 12,000 clones, about 53% of them appearing once. Germline CDR1 is PRHDT and CDR2 is FYEKMQ (reference sequence). There are 19 residues in the CDR3. V dropped 5 bases and J dropped 6; count of bases not matched to a gene: 13. The sequence derives from a human donor with alopecia areata. Sample: skin. This chain links TRBV13 with TRBJ2-1; TRBD2 matches at 16 bases. CDR3 amino acids: CASSPGLAGGLMRVNEQFF. The CDR3 coding sequence is TGTGCCAGCAGCCCGGGACTAGCGGGGGGGCTGATGAGGGTCAATGAGCAGTTCTTC. The full variable domain, completed using reference TRBV13 and TRBJ2-1, is AAGVIQSPRHLIKEKRETATLKCYPIPRHDTVYWYQQGPGQDPQFLISFYEKMQSDKGSIPDRFSAQQFSDYHSELNMSSLELGDSALYFCASSPGLAGGLMRVNEQFFGPGTRLTVL.